Reported below is one TCR beta chain. The data are from a study of blood T cell repertoires in COVID-19. Measured with immunoSEQ multiplex PCR; TCRdb has only the in-frame clones, and not every one. The sample has roughly 65,000 clones, roughly 80% seen once. The CDR3 loop spans 15 amino acids. This receptor was taken from a human donor in a cohort sampled during active COVID-19. V usage is TRBV12-2 and J usage is TRBJ1-6; no check of the table's D call, TRBD1, against the DNA was made. TRBV12-2 is a pseudogene locus. The sample consisted of peripheral blood. The CDR3 bases are TGTGCAAGTCGCCCGGGACAGGGGCCGGGTTCACCCCTCCACTTT. Amino acids: CASRPGQGPGSPLHF.